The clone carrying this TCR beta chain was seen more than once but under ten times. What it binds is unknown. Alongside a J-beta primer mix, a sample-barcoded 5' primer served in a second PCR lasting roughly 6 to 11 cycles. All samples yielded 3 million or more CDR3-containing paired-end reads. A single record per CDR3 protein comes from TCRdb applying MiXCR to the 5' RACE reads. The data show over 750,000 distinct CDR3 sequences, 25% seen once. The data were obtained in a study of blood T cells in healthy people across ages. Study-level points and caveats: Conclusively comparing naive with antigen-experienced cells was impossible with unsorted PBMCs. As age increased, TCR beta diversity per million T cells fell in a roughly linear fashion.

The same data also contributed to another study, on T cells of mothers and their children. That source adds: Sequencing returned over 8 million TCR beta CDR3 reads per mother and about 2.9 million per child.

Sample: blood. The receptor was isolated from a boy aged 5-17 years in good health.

In nucleotides, the CDR3 is TGCGCCAGCAGCCTCACACCAGAAGCGGGGCAAGAGACCCAGTACTTC. Protein: CASSLTPEAGQETQYF. The chain recombines TRBV5-1 with TRBJ2-5; 7 bases are shared with TRBD2. J was trimmed by 2 bases and V by 4 bases; bases with no gene match: 11. CDR1 and CDR2 (germline): SGHRS, YFSETQ. CDR3 length: 16 amino acids.